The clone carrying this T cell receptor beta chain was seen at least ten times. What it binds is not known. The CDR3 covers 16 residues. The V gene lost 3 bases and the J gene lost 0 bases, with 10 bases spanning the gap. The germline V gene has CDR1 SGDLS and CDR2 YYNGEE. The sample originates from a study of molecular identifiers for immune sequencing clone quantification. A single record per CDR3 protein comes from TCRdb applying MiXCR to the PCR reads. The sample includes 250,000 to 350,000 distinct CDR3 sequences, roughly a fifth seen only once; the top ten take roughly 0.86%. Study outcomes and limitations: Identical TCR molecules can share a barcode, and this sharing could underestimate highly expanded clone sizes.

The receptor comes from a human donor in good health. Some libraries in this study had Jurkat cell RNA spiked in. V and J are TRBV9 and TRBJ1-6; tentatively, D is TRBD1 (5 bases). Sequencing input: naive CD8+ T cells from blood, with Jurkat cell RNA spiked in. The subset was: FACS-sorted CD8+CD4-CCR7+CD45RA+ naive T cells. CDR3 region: CASSGGLSSYNSPLHF. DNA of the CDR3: TGTGCCAGCAGCGGGGGACTGAGCTCCTATAATTCACCCCTCCACTTT.